This entry concerns a single T cell receptor beta chain. Its specificity is unknown. The data were obtained in a study of T cell responses to AZD1222 COVID-19 vaccine. Looking at the study overall: Both about-4-week and about-12-week second-dose recipients were combined. General study points: Repertoires were sampled only after the peak T cell response. A mostly white British donor set with more females was recruited, and clonal diversity was possibly underestimated. Close to half of all spike-specific TCRs reportedly target regions of the variants that are unmutated.

The repertoire was sequenced with immunoSEQ multiplex PCR; TCRdb's copy has only in-frame clones and lacks some. The sample records about 130,000 clones, approximately 94% being singletons. CDR3 length: 15 amino acids. Between the trimmed V and J ends, which lost 2 bases and 9 bases, there was a span of 14 bases. The germline gives CDR1 SNHLY, CDR2 FYNNEI. The V gene is TRBV2, the J gene TRBJ1-6; no clear D. The input for sequencing was peripheral blood, taken on day 0 of AZD1222 vaccination. The origin of this receptor is an adult in good health. CDR3 sequence (DNA): TGTGCCAGCAGTGAAATAGGCGGCAGCAGTTCACCCCTCCACTTT. It specifies CASSEIGGSSSPLHF. The full variable domain, its missing parts supplied by reference TRBV2 and TRBJ1-6, is EPEVTQTPSHQVTQMGQEVILRCVPISNHLYFYWYRQILGQKVEFLVSFYNNEISEKSEIFDDQFSVERPDGSNFTLKIRSTKLEDSAMYFCASSEIGGSSSPLHFGNGTRLTVT.